What follows describes a single TCR beta chain. A quantity of roughly 0.5 to 1 ug RNA underwent reverse transcription using random hexamers. Amplification of TCR beta CDR3 used immunoSEQ multiplex PCR across 54 Vbeta and 13 Jbeta. MiXCR was run by TCRdb on the immunoSEQ multiplex PCR reads, yielding one entry per CDR3 protein. The table lists 150,000 to 200,000 distinct CDR3 sequences, roughly 96% of them singletons, with 0.093% in the top ten. Germline V gene data show CDR1 as DFQATT and CDR2 as SNEGSKA (reference sequence). V dropped 6 bases and J dropped 7; count of bases not matched to a gene: 5. There are 12 residues in the CDR3. This sample was included in a study of CD8 T cells in Susac syndrome. Negative isolation was used for CD8+ and CD4+ T cells and FACS enrichment for TEMRA cells.

The source material was CD4+ T cells from PBMCs. This clonotype was obtained from a human donor with multiple sclerosis. This chain uses TRBV20-1 with TRBJ1-4; 7 positions agree with TRBD1. The CDR3 DNA reads as TGCAGTGCCCGACAGGGATCTGAAAAACTGTTTTTT. It yields the protein CSARQGSEKLFF.